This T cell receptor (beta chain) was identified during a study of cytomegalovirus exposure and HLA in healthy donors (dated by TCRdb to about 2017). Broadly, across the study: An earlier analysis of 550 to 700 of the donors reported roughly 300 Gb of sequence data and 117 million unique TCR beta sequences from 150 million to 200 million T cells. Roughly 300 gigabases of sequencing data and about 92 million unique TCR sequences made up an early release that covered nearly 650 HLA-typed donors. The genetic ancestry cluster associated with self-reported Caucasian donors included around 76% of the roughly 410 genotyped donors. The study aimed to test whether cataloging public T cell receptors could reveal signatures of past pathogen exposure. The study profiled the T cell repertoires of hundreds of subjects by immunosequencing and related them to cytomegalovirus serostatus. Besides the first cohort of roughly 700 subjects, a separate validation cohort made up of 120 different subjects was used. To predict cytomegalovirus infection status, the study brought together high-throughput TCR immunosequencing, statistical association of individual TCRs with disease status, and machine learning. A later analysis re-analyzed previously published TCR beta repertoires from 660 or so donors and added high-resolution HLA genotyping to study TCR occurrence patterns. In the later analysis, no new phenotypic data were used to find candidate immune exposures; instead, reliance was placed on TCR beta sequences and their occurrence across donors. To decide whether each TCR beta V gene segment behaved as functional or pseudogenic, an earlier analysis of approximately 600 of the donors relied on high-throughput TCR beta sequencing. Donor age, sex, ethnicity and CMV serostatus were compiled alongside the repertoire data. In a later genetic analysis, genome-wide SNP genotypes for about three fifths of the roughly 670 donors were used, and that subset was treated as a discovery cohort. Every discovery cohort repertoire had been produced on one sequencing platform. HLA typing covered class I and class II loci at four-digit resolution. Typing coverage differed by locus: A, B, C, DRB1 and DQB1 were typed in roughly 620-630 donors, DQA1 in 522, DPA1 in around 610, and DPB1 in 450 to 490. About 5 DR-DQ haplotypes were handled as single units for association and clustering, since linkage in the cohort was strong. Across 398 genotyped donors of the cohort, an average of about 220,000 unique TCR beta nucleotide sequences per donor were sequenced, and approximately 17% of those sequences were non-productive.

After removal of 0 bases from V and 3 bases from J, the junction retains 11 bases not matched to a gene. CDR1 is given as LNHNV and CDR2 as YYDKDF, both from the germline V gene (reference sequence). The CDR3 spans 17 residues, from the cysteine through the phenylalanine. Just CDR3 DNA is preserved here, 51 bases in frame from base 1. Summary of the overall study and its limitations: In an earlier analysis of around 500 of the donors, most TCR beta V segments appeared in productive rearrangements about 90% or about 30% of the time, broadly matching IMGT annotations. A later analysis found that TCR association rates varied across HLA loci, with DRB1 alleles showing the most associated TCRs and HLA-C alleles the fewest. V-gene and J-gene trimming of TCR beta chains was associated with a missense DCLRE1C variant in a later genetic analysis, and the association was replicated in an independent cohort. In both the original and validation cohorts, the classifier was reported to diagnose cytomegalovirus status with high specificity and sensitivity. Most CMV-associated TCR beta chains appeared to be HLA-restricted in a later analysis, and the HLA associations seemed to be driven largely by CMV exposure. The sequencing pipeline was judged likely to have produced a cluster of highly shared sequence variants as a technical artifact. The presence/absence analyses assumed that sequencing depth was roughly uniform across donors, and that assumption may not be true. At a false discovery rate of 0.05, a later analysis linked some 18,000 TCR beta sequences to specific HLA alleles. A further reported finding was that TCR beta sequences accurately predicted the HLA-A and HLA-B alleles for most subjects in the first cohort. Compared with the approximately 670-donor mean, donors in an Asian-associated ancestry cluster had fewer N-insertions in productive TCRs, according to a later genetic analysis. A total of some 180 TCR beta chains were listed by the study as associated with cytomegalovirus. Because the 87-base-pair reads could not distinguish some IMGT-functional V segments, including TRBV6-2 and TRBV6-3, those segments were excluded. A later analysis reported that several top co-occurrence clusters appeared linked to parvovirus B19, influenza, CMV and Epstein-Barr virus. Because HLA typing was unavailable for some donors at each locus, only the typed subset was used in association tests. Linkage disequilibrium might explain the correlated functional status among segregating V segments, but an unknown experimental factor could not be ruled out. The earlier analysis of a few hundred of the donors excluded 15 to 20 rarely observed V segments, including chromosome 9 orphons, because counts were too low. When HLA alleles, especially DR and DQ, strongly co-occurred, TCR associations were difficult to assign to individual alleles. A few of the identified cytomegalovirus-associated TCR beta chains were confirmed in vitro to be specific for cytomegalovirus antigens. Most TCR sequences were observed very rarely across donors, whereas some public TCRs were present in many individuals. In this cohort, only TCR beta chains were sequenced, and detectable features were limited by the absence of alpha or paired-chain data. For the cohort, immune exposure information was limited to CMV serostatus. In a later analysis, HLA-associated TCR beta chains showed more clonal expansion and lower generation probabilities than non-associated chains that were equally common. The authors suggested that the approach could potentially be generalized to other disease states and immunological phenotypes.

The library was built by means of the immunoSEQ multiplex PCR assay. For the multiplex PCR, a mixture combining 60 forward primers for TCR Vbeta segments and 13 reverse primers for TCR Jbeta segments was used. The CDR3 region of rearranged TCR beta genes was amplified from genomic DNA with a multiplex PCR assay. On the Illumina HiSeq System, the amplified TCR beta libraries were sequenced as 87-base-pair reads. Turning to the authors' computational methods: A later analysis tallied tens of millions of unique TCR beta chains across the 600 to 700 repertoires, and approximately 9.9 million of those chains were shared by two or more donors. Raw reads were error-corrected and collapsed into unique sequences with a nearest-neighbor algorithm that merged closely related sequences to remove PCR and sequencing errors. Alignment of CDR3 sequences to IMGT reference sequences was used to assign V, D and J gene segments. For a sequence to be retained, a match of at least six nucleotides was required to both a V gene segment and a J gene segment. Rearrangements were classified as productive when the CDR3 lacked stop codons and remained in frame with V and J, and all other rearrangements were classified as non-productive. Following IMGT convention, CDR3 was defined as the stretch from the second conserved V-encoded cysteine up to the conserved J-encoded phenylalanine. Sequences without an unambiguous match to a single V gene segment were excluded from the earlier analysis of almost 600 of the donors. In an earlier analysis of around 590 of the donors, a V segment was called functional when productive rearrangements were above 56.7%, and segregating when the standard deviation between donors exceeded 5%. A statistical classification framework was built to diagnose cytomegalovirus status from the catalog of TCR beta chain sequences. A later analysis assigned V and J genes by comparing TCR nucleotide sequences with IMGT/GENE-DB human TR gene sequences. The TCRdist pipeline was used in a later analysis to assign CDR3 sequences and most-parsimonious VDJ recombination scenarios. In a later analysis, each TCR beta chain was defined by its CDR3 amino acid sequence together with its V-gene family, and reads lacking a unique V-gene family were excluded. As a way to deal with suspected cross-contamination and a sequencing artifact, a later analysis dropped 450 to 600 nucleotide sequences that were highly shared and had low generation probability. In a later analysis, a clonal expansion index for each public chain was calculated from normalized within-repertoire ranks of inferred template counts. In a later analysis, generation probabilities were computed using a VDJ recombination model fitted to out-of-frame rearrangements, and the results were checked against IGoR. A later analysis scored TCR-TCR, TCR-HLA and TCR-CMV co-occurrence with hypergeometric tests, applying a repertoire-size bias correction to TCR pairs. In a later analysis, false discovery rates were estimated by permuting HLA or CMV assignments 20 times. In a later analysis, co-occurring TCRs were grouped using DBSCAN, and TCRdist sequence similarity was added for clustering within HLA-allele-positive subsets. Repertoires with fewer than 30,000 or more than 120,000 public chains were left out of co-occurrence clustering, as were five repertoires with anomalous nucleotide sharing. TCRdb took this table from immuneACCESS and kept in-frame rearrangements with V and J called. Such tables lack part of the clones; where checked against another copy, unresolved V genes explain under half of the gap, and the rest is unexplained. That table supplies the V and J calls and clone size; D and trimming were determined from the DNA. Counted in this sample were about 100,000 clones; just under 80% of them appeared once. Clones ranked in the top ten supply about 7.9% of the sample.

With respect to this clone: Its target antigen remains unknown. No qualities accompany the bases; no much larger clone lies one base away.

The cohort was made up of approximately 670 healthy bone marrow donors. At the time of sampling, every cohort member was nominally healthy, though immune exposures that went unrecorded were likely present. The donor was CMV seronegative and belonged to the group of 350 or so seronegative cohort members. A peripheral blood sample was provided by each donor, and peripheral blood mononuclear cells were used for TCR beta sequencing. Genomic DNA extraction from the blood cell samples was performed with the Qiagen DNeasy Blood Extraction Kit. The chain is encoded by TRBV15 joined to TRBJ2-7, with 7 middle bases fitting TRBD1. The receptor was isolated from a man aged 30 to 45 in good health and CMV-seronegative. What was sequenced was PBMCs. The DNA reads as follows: TGTGCCACCAGCAGAGAACGCTCGGGACAGACATTCTACGAGCAGTACTTC. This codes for CATSRERSGQTFYEQYF.